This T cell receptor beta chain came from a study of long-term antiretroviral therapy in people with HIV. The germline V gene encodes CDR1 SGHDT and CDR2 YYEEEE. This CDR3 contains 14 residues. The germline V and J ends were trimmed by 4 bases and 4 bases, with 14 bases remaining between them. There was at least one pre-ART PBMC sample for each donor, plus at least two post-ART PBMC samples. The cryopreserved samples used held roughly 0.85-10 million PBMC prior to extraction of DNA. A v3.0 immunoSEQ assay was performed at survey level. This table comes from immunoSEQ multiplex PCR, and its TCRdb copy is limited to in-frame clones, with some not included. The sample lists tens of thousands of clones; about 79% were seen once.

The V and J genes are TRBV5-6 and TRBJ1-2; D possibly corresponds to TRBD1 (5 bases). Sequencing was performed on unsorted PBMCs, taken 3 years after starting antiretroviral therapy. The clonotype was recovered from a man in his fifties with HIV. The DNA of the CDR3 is TGTGCCAGCAGCCCTGGAGGGGCAGCCTATGGCTACACCTTC. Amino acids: CASSPGGAAYGYTF.